This T cell receptor beta chain is drawn from a study of CD4 T cells in relation to SARS-CoV-2 and coronaviruses (dated by TCRdb to the early 2020s). General notes on the study: The ViraFEST assay cultured PBMCs with antigen for roughly 10 days, then sequenced TCR beta CDR3s to find antigen-specific clonal expansions. An HIV-1 Nef peptide pool or a no-peptide culture served as the negative reference condition. Using patient-derived lymphoblastoid cell lines, the shared crossreactive spike epitopes were mapped to their HLA restriction. At the level of individual TCR clonotypes, the study evaluated whether memory CD4+ T cells crossreact between the spike proteins of SARS-CoV-2 and those of common cold coronaviruses. The Adaptive Biotechnologies TCR-sequencing kit was used to sequence samples from a few pre-COVID donors and the naive versus memory experiments, while other data came from Illumina-based sequencing. A different TCR-beta assay, based on Illumina, was used to sequence expansion assays from other donors in the study.

In regard to this clone: The antigen it binds to is not known. Base qualities are missing; no much larger clone stands one base away.

What the research found in general, with its limitations: In roughly 60% of donors, memory CD4+ clonotypes turned up that crossrecognized SARS-CoV-2 and at least one common cold coronavirus spike. Pre-pandemic and post-infection samples were not both contributed by any donor, so tracing of the source of pre-existing responses was limited. Because the crossreactivity analysis focused on spike protein, crossreactivity against other viral proteins was not assessed. The study was constrained by small numbers of patients and of tested TCRs. Compared with monoreactive clones, crossreactive clones had significantly weaker SARS-CoV-2-driven expansion, a result consistent with antigenic imprinting.

The germline V gene sets CDR1 to KGHSH and CDR2 to LQKENI. Inclusive of the bounding cysteine and phenylalanine, the CDR3 is 15 residues long. The entry retains the CDR3 DNA only, 45 bases that are in frame from base 1. V is reduced by 4 bases and J by 5 bases, leaving a spacing of 15 bases between them. Library generation was performed with the immunoSEQ multiplex PCR assay. Per the source publication's procedure: During preprocessing, nonproductive sequences were removed, as were CDR3s that did not start with C, did not end with F or W, or were shorter than 7 amino acids. The MANAFEST web app identified antigen-specific clonotypes based on expansion compared with the reference and other culture wells. To be counted as positive, a clone had to show significant expansion compared with the reference culture, at an FDR below 0.05, in 2 of 3 replicate wells. For a clone to be considered positive, significant expansion relative to all other tandem wells and an odds ratio above 5 were also required. CDR3 homology was measured as pairwise Levenshtein distance, computed with the stringdist R package after trimming three terminal residues from each end. TCRdb took over this immuneACCESS table, retaining in-frame rearrangements with V and J assigned. Such tables are incomplete; in checked studies, under half of the missing clones stem from an unresolved V gene, and the remainder is unexplained. V, J and clone size derive from that table, while D and trimming were established from the DNA sequence. The sample table records some 19,000 clones; over 65% of these occur just once. Clones ranked in the top ten supply roughly 31% of the sample.

CD4+ T cells from unexposed donors were collected before the COVID-19 pandemic (2011-2018). Following 10 days of culture, the EasySep CD4+ T cell isolation kit was used to isolate CD4+ T cells. As cell numbers permitted, CD4+ T cells from unexposed donors were tested for reactivity to SARS-CoV-2 S and N and to four common cold coronavirus spike pools. PBMCs were cultured at fewer than 2.5 million per well in IMDM supplemented with around 4.7% human AB serum and roughly 10 IU/ml IL-2. Half of the culture medium was replaced with fresh IL-2-containing medium on days 3 and 7. Triplicate replicate wells were generally used for each peptide culture condition. Leukapheresis product for the unexposed donors was purchased commercially. Ficoll-Paque PLUS gradient centrifugation was used to isolate PBMCs from either whole blood or leukapheresis product. The PBMCs went either fresh into the expansion assay or into cryopreservation at -140 degrees C. The QIAamp Micro DNA Kit was used to extract genomic DNA from the CD4+ T cells.

The TCR originated in a human donor in good health. Sequenced sample: CD4+ T cells from PBMCs, cultured in vitro. Recombination linked TRBV18 to TRBJ2-1; the D gene could be either TRBD1 or TRBD2, each agreeing at 5 bases. CDR3 loop: CASSQGLATDNEQFF. The DNA is TGTGCCAGCTCACAGGGGCTAGCTACAGACAATGAGCAGTTCTTC.